Following are 30 T cell receptor beta chains from one sample sequenced in a study of shared clonotypes between healthy human individuals. The protocol was immunoSEQ multiplex PCR, while the TCRdb copy is restricted to in-frame clones and leaves out a portion. The sample records approximately 1.9 million clones, over 85% being singletons. Naive CD8 cells lacked CD45RO and underwent positive selection for CCR7, leaving out terminally differentiated effector memory CD45RA+ cells. Material: naive CD8+ T cells from PBMCs. These receptors originate from a man in his late teens or twenties in good health. Some clones in this sample may be carry-over from other donors' samples.

Notes on this clone: Other DNA variants within this sample encode the same CDR3. V and J are TRBV28 and TRBJ1-2; D unresolved. The CDR3 runs 13 residues. CDR1 and CDR2 (germline): MDHEN, SYDVKM. V was pared by 2 bases and J by 5 bases, with 9 bases between. The CDR3 sequence: CASSLGDSYGYTF. The CDR3 nucleotides are TGTGCCAGCAGTTTAGGGGATTCTTATGGCTACACCTTC.

V and J are TRBV7-2 and TRBJ2-1; D assignment may be TRBD1 or TRBD2 (5 bases each). CDR3 size: 17 residues. CDR1 SGHTA and CDR2 FQGNSA come from the germline V gene. V gave up 1 base and J gave up 9 bases, with 22 bases separating them. CDR3 nucleotide sequence: TGTGCCAGCAGCTTAGGCGGGTGGGGCCCCGTGGCTGGTGAGCAGTTCTTC. Protein sequence: CASSLGGWGPVAGEQFF.

The V gene is TRBV28, the J gene TRBJ1-5; D is uncertain. This CDR3 has 14 amino acids. V lost 5 bases and J lost 5, with 13 bases in between. Germline assignment: CDR1 MDHEN and CDR2 SYDVKM. The CDR3 protein is CASSTQARHQPQHF. In nucleotides, the CDR3 is TGTGCCAGCAGTACCCAAGCCCGCCATCAGCCCCAGCATTTT.

With regard to this clone: This specimen includes other DNA sequences encoding the same CDR3. The genes are TRBV4-1 and TRBJ2-7, with TRBD1 identical over 8 bases. Germline-derived CDR1 and CDR2 are MGHRA and YSYEKL. V dropped 1 base and J dropped 4; count of bases not matched to a gene: 3. This CDR3 contains 14 residues. The CDR3 coding sequence is TGCGCCAGCAGCCAAGTTACAGGGGGGTACGAGCAGTACTTC. Protein sequence: CASSQVTGGYEQYF.

The rearrangement joins TRBV4-1 to TRBJ1-2; possibly TRBD1 for D (6 bases). This CDR3 is 16 amino acids long. Trimming took off 5 bases at V and 8 bases at J, with 24 bases between the two ends. CDR1 MGHRA and CDR2 YSYEKL come from the germline V gene. The CDR3: CASSTNQGQPFGGYTF. DNA for the CDR3: TGCGCCAGCAGCACCAATCAGGGACAACCCTTCGGGGGCTACACCTTC.

The chain joins TRBV2 to TRBJ1-4; TRBD1 matches 9 bases. CDR1 is SNHLY and CDR2 is FYNNEI in the germline V gene. The CDR3 sequence is 16 residues long. The ends lost 6 bases at V and 5 bases at J; junction bases unmatched: 10. In nucleotides, the CDR3 is TGTGCCAGCAGCGAAAACAGGGGGCGGACAAATGAAAAACTGTTTTTT. Amino acids: CASSENRGRTNEKLFF.

This sequence joins TRBV7-9 and TRBJ2-1; D is perhaps TRBD1 (5 bases). Looked up from germline, CDR1 is SEHNR and CDR2 is FQNEAQ (reference sequence). V lost 5 bases, J lost 8 bases, and 19 bases lay in between. The CDR3 sequence is 15 residues long. CDR3: CASSAPRGTTDEQFF. Here the CDR3 DNA reads TGTGCCAGCAGCGCACCTAGGGGTACAACTGATGAGCAGTTCTTC.

This clone was observed a few times. At the DNA level, this CDR3 is encoded by other sequences in the same sample as well. The J gene is TRBJ1-5, the V gene TRBV7-8; D is unresolved. The V gene lost 5 bases and the J gene lost 2 bases, with 7 bases spanning the gap. Germline V gene sequence: CDR1 SGHVS, CDR2 FQNEAQ. This CDR3 contains 13 residues. The CDR3 DNA sequence: TGTGCCAGCAGCCCCCTAGGCAATCAGCCCCAGCATTTT. Its translation: CASSPLGNQPQHF.

The chain uses TRBV10-3 and TRBJ2-2, with 11 bases that match TRBD2. This CDR3 has 18 amino acids. After removal of 3 bases from V and 0 bases from J, the junction contained 6 bases not matched to a gene. Germline V gene lookup returns CDR1 ENHRY and CDR2 SYGVKD. The CDR3 sequence: CAISDLASGRTNTGELFF. Written as DNA, the CDR3 is TGTGCCATCAGTGATCTGGCTAGCGGGAGGACGAACACCGGGGAGCTGTTTTTT.

The V call is TRBV27, the J call TRBJ2-7, with D tentatively TRBD2 (6 bases). CDR3 size: 14 residues. V was trimmed by 3 bases and J by 4 bases, leaving 13 bases between them. Germline V lookup: CDR1 MNHEY, CDR2 SMNVEV (reference sequence). The CDR3 reads CASSFAGPPYEQYF. CDR3 DNA: TGTGCCAGCAGTTTTGCGGGACCCCCTTACGAGCAGTACTTC.

This chain connects TRBV6-5 to TRBJ2-3; TRBD1 agrees at 10 bases. Unmatched junction bases numbered 0, after V lost 6 bases and J lost 3 bases. CDR1 is MNHEY, CDR2 SVGAGI, per germline. The CDR3 has 13 residues. CDR3 coding DNA: TGTGCCAGCAGGGACAGGGGGACAGATACGCAGTATTTT. Protein sequence: CASRDRGTDTQYF.

The chain has TRBV9 and TRBJ1-2; possible D gene TRBD1, 5 bases. CDR1 and CDR2 (germline): SGDLS, YYNGEE. Trimming stripped 6 bases from V and 0 bases from J, with 15 bases between. This CDR3 is built from 15 residues. This CDR3 is CASTHSRGANYGYTF. Here the CDR3 DNA reads TGTGCCAGCACCCATTCTAGGGGAGCTAACTATGGCTACACCTTC.

In DNA, the CDR3 is TGTGCCAGCAGCCCGACAGTGCTCCCTTACAATGAGCAGTTCTTC. As protein: CASSPTVLPYNEQFF. The chain links TRBV5-6 to TRBJ2-1; D is possibly TRBD1 (5 bases). Germline V CDR1 and CDR2: SGHDT, YYEEEE. V lost 4 bases and J 4 bases, leaving 15 bases between the germline ends. This CDR3 is 15 amino acids long.

The V call is TRBV9, the J call TRBJ2-7; weak D call: TRBD1 (5 bases). The CDR3 totals 14 residues. Germline CDR1 is SGDLS and CDR2 is YYNGEE. V lost 4 bases to trimming and J lost 4 bases, with 15 bases between them. CDR3 sequence: CASSLGAGLYEQYF. CDR3 in DNA: TGTGCCAGCAGCCTCGGTGCAGGGTTGTACGAGCAGTACTTC.

This rearrangement joins TRBV28 to TRBJ2-1; the D gene is possibly TRBD1 (6 bases). The CDR3 length is 15 residues. Germline CDR1 reads MDHEN; CDR2 reads SYDVKM. Trimming stripped 6 bases from V and 1 base from J, with 13 bases between. The CDR3, as DNA: TGTGCCAGCAGGTACCCAGGGGATTCCTACAATGAGCAGTTCTTC. Translation: CASRYPGDSYNEQFF.

This clone was seen only once. V and J are TRBV2 and TRBJ1-4; 7 bases agree with TRBD1. J lost 2 bases, V lost 5 bases, and 14 bases had no gene match. CDR1 is SNHLY and CDR2 is FYNNEI in the germline V gene. The CDR3 is 18 residues long. The CDR3 is CASSLAISQGSTNEKLFF. The CDR3 nucleotides are TGTGCCAGCAGTCTCGCTATCTCACAGGGGAGCACTAATGAAAAACTGTTTTTT.

The chain has TRBV6-1 and TRBJ1-4; D remains ambiguous. CDR3 size: 13 residues. V shed 8 bases and J shed 4 bases, with 11 bases lying between them. Germline loops: CDR1 MNHNS, CDR2 SASEGT. The CDR3 loop is CASYNQFNEKLFF. The CDR3 DNA sequence: TGTGCCAGCTACAACCAATTTAATGAAAAACTGTTTTTT.

V usage is TRBV30 and J usage is TRBJ2-7; D remains ambiguous. Germline V CDR1 and CDR2: GTSNPN, SVGIG (reference sequence). CDR3 length equals 12 residues. V was shortened by 0 bases and J by 5 bases, with 8 bases between the two germline ends. The CDR3 sequence is CAWSVGRNEQYF. The CDR3 nucleotides are TGTGCCTGGAGTGTTGGGCGGAACGAGCAGTACTTC.

The genes are TRBV6-6 and TRBJ2-2; D is uncertain. The CDR3 extends over 14 amino acids. Trimming took 10 bases from V and 1 from J, leaving 13 bases between them. Germline CDR1 is MNHNY and CDR2 is SVGAGI (reference sequence). The CDR3 region has the DNA TGTGCCACCGTGGAGTTAAAGAACACCGGGGAGCTGTTTTTT. Its protein is CATVELKNTGELFF.

V and J are TRBV28 and TRBJ1-3; perhaps TRBD1 as D (5 bases). With 5 bases removed from V and 0 bases from J, the gap between germline ends came to 14 bases. This CDR3 has 16 amino acids. Germline V gives CDR1 MDHEN, CDR2 SYDVKM. CDR3 nucleotides: TGTGCCAGCAGTCCCCTGGGGGTCTACTCTGGAAACACCATATATTTT. Protein sequence: CASSPLGVYSGNTIYF. Using reference TRBV28 and TRBJ1-3 for the parts outside the CDR3, the full variable domain is DVKVTQSSRYLVKRTGEKVFLECVQDMDHENMFWYRQDPGLGLRLIYFSYDVKMKEKGDIPEGYSVSREKKERFSLILESASTNQTSMYLCASSPLGVYSGNTIYFGEGSWLTVV.

The rearrangement joins TRBV5-6 to TRBJ1-2, with a possible D match to TRBD1 (5 bases). CDR1 and CDR2 (germline): SGHDT, YYEEEE. There are 15 residues in the CDR3. Trimming took 3 bases from V and 3 from J, leaving 15 bases between them. CDR3 sequence: CASSWRWGWDYGYTF. Here the CDR3 DNA reads TGTGCCAGCAGCTGGAGGTGGGGCTGGGACTATGGCTACACCTTC.

The chain joins TRBV29-1 to TRBJ2-7; D is ambiguous. The CDR3 sequence is 12 residues long. Germline values: CDR1 SQVTM, CDR2 ANQGSEA. V lost 3 bases and J lost 2, with 8 bases in between. The CDR3 DNA reads as TGCAGCGTTGATGACCCCCCCTACGAGCAGTACTTC. This sequence encodes CSVDDPPYEQYF.

The chain links TRBV19 to TRBJ1-2; D might be TRBD1 (6 bases). Deletions cut 5 bases from V and 8 bases from J, with 18 bases between. Per germline, CDR1 LNHDA and CDR2 SQIVND (reference sequence). The CDR3 covers 14 residues. CDR3 nucleotide sequence: TGTGCCAGTAGTCTCACAGGGAAGAGGAACGGCTACACCTTC. Its protein product is CASSLTGKRNGYTF. Variable domain in full (rest from reference TRBV19 and TRBJ1-2): DGGITQSPKYLFRKEGQNVTLSCEQNLNHDAMYWYRQDPGQGLRLIYYSQIVNDFQKGDIAEGYSVSREKKESFPLTVTSAQKNPTAFYLCASSLTGKRNGYTFGSGTRLTVV.

This clone came up a few times. The chain has TRBV7-9 and TRBJ2-7; D is unclear. The CDR3 runs to 14 residues. CDR1 and CDR2 from the germline V gene are SEHNR and FQNEAQ (reference sequence). Trimming took off 5 bases at V and 2 bases at J, with 13 bases between the two ends. This CDR3 reads CASSIDGLPYEQYF. For the CDR3, the DNA is TGTGCCAGCAGCATTGACGGCCTTCCCTACGAGCAGTACTTC.

This rearrangement joins TRBV4-1 to TRBJ1-6, with D tentatively TRBD1 (5 bases). CDR3 size: 17 residues. CDR1 and CDR2 (germline): MGHRA, YSYEKL. The germline V and J ends were trimmed by 1 base and 3 bases, with 13 bases remaining between them. The CDR3 reads CASSQVGGAHYNSPLHF. CDR3 nucleotide sequence: TGCGCCAGCAGCCAAGTTGGCGGGGCCCACTATAATTCACCCCTCCACTTT.

The CDR3 DNA reads as TGTGCCAGCAGTTTGTTAGGCAGTCTGTACCAAGAGACCCAGTACTTC. Translation gives CASSLLGSLYQETQYF. The V gene is TRBV27, the J gene TRBJ2-5; no definite D call. V was clipped by 3 bases and J by 0 bases, with 14 bases between them. The CDR3 has 16 amino acids. Germline values: CDR1 MNHEY, CDR2 SMNVEV (reference sequence).

CDR3: CASSRGLAGEQFF. For the CDR3, the DNA is TGTGCCAGCAGCCGGGGACTAGCGGGAGAGCAGTTCTTC. This rearrangement joins TRBV4-2 to TRBJ2-1, with 13 bases fitting TRBD2. Germline V lookup: CDR1 LGHNA, CDR2 YNFKEQ. With V trimmed by 4 bases and J by 10 bases, 1 base remained unmatched. The CDR3 is made up of 13 amino acids.

The rearrangement joins TRBV27 to TRBJ2-7, with a weak D call TRBD2 (6 bases). CDR1 and CDR2 from the germline V gene are MNHEY and SMNVEV (reference sequence). The V end was cut by 5 bases, the J end by 2 bases, with 10 bases between. This CDR3 region has 13 residues. DNA of the CDR3: TGTGCCAGCAGTCGACTAGGCACCTACGAGCAGTACTTC. It yields the protein CASSRLGTYEQYF.

This chain uses TRBV9 with TRBJ2-7, with a weak D call TRBD2 (6 bases). Germline loops: CDR1 SGDLS, CDR2 YYNGEE. With 3 bases removed from V and 2 bases from J, the gap between germline ends came to 12 bases. The CDR3 is 14 residues long. CDR3 sequence reads: CASSGRDLTYEQYF. The CDR3 DNA follows: TGTGCCAGCAGCGGGAGGGACTTAACCTACGAGCAGTACTTC.

CDR3 region: CASSPRTGAYNEQFF. The DNA of the CDR3 is TGTGCCAGCAGCCCTCGGACAGGGGCCTACAATGAGCAGTTCTTC. This sequence joins TRBV7-8 and TRBJ2-1; TRBD1 matches at 9 bases. Looked up from germline, CDR1 is SGHVS and CDR2 is FQNEAQ. The CDR3 loop spans 15 amino acids. V dropped 5 bases and J dropped 2; count of bases not matched to a gene: 4.